This T cell receptor beta chain is from a study of cytomegalovirus exposure and HLA in healthy donors. Study overall: HLA-typed donors were the source of about 85 million unique TCRs held in an early data release.

As regards this clone: Its matching antigen is unknown.

The CDR3 sequence is 15 residues long. The germline gives CDR1 SGHAT, CDR2 FQNNGV. The ends were cut back, 1 base at V and 2 bases at J, with 12 bases in the middle. Study results and limitations: In a later analysis, TCR beta V- and J-gene trimming showed a link to a missense DCLRE1C variant. Compared with the approximately 700-donor mean, an Asian-associated ancestry cluster reportedly had fewer N-insertions, according to a later analysis.

The PCR contained 60 Vbeta and 13 Jbeta primers. In the original processing: A later analysis tallied 87 million or so unique TCR beta chains, about 12 million of them shared. This table comes from immunoSEQ multiplex PCR, and its TCRdb copy is limited to in-frame clones, with some not included. V, J and clone size were drawn from that table, and D and trimming were deduced from the DNA. The table lists about 160,000 clones, 82% of them singletons. V usage is TRBV11-2 and J usage is TRBJ2-7, with no clear D. Sample: PBMCs. The TCR sequence derives from a man between 50 and 59 years old in good health and CMV-seropositive. The CDR3 nucleotides are TGTGCCAGCAGCTTAGGGAGAGCGCTAACCTACGAGCAGTACTTC. Translated: CASSLGRALTYEQYF. Variable domain in full (rest from reference TRBV11-2 and TRBJ2-7): EAGVAQSPRYKIIEKRQSVAFWCNPISGHATLYWYQQILGQGPKLLIQFQNNGVVDDSQLPKDRFSAERLKGVDSTLKIQPAKLEDSAVYLCASSLGRALTYEQYFGPGTRLTVT.